This TCR beta chain was identified during a study of PD-1 blockade in classical Hodgkin lymphoma. Notes on the study in general: Newly diagnosed patients reportedly trailed healthy donors in baseline TCR diversity. By C4D1, CD4+ diversity increased significantly, especially in complete responders. The baseline diversity of complete responders showed similarity to that of newly diagnosed patients.

Exposure to brentuximab vedotin varied, and each patient had relapsed following autologous stem cell transplantation. Comments on this clone: Antigen: not known.

Profiling relied on immunoSEQ multiplex PCR, and the TCRdb table lists in-frame clones only, not all of them. The repertoire has tens of thousands of clones, roughly nine tenths of them found once; the top ten carry under 25%. CDR1 and CDR2 (germline): SGHRS, YFSETQ. V lost 4 bases and J lost 2, with 13 bases in between. The CDR3 spans 14 residues. The source material was peripheral blood mononuclear cells (PBMCs), sampled at baseline. This chain joins TRBV5-1 and TRBJ2-7; D tentatively reads TRBD1 or TRBD2 (5 bases each). The origin of this receptor is a human donor with classical Hodgkin lymphoma. DNA for the CDR3: TGCGCCAGCAGCGGGTTGGGGGAGCCCTACGAGCAGTACTTC. It specifies CASSGLGEPYEQYF.